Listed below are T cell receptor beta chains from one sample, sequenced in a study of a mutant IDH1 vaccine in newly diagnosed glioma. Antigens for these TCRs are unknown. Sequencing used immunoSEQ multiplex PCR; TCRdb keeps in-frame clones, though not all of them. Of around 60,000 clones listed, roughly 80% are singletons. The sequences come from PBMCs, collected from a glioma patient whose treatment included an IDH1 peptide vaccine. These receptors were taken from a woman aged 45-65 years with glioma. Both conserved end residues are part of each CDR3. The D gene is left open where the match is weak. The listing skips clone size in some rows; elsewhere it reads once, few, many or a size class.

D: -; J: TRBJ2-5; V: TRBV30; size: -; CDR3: CAWSVLGRGAGRKTQYF; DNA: TGTGCCTGGAGTGTACTAGGGAGGGGGGCCGGAAGAAAGACCCAGTACTTC
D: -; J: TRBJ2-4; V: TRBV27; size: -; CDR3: CASSLVGQNIQYF; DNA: TGTGCCAGCAGTTTAGTAGGGCAAAACATTCAGTACTTC
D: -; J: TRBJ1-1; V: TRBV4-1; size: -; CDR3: CASSQYRAGATEAFF; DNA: TGCGCCAGCAGCCAATACAGGGCCGGGGCCACTGAAGCTTTCTTT
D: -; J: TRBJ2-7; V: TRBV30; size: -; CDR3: CALVKVYEQYF; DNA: TGTGCCCTAGTAAAGGTTTACGAGCAGTACTTC
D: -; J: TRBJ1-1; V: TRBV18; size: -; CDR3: CASSFDRNTEAFF; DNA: TGTGCCAGCTCGTTTGACAGGAACACTGAAGCTTTCTTT
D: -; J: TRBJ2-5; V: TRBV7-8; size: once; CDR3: CATDRQGQETQYF; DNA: TGTGCCACCGACCGGCAGGGCCAAGAGACCCAGTACTTC
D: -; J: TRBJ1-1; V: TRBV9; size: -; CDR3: CASSVYGAPREAFF; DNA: TGTGCCAGCAGCGTTTATGGGGCCCCCCGTGAAGCTTTCTTT
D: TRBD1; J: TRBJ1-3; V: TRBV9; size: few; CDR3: CASSWGTVGNTIYF; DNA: TGTGCCAGCAGCTGGGGGACAGTTGGAAACACCATATATTTT
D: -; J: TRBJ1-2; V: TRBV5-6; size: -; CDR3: CASSLGTSRGYTF; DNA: TGTGCCAGCAGCTTGGGGACATCTCGGGGCTACACCTTC
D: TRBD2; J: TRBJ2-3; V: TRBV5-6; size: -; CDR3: CASSSPGLGTDTQYF; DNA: TGTGCCAGCAGCTCCCCGGGACTAGGCACAGATACGCAGTATTTT
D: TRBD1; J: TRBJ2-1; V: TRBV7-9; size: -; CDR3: CASSFFRTGGDEQFF; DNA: TGTGCCAGCAGCTTTTTTAGGACAGGGGGCGATGAGCAGTTCTTC
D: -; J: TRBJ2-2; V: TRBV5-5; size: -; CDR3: CASSVNSKIGTGELFF; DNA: TGTGCCAGCAGCGTAAATTCCAAGATCGGAACCGGGGAGCTGTTTTTT
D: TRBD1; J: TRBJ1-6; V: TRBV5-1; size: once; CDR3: CASSNQGGNSPLHF; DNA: TGCGCCAGCAGCAATCAGGGGGGAAACTCACCCCTCCACTTT
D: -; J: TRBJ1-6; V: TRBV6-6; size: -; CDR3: CARAWAVSYNSPLHF; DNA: TGTGCCAGGGCCTGGGCAGTAAGTTATAATTCACCCCTCCACTTT
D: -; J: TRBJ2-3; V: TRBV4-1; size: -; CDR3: CASSQSAQLDTQYF; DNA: TGCGCCAGCAGCCAGTCCGCGCAGTTAGATACGCAGTATTTT
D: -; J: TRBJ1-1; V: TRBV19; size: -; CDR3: CASSINGAGMAEAFF; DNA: TGTGCCAGTAGTATTAACGGGGCAGGGATGGCTGAAGCTTTCTTT
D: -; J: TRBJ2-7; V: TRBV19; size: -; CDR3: CASSMGRVTYEQYF; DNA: TGTGCCAGTAGTATGGGAAGAGTTACCTACGAGCAGTACTTC
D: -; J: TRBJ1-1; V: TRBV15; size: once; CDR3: CATSRLIEAFF; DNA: TGTGCCACCAGCAGATTGATAGAAGCTTTCTTT
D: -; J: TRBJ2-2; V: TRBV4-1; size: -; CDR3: CASAPGWGDTGELFF; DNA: TGCGCCAGCGCGCCCGGTTGGGGTGATACCGGGGAGCTGTTTTTT
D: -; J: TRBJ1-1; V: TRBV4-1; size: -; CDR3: CASSQSQMNTEAFF; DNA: TGCGCCAGCAGCCAGTCTCAGATGAACACTGAAGCTTTCTTT
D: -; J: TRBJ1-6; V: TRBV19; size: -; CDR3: CASSVSSLKTGYNSPLHF; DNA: TGTGCCAGTAGTGTCTCCTCCCTCAAGACAGGTTATAATTCACCCCTCCACTTT
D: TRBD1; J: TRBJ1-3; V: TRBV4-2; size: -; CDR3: CASSQPDRGHSGNTIYF; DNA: TGTGCCAGCAGCCAACCTGACAGGGGCCACTCTGGAAACACCATATATTTT
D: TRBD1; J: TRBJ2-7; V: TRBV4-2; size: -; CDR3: CASSQVEGQGHEQYF; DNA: TGTGCCAGCAGCCAGGTGGAGGGACAGGGCCACGAGCAGTACTTC
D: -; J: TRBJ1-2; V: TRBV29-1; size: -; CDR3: CSVAPWQGYGYTF; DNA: TGCAGCGTTGCCCCGTGGCAGGGCTATGGCTACACCTTC
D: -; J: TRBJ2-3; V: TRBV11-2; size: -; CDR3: CASSLWGKPSTDTQYF; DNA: TGTGCCAGCAGCTTATGGGGTAAGCCGAGCACAGATACGCAGTATTTT
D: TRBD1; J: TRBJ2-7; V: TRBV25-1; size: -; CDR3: CASSADRGPYEQYF; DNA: TGTGCCAGCAGTGCCGACAGGGGGCCCTACGAGCAGTACTTC
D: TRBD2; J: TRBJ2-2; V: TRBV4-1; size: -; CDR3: CASRQKGGGNIRTGELFF; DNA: TGCGCCAGCAGACAAAAAGGCGGGGGTAATATCAGAACCGGGGAGCTGTTTTTT
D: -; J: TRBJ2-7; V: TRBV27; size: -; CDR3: CASSSLGPYEQYF; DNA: TGTGCCAGCAGTTCACTAGGGCCCTACGAGCAGTACTTC
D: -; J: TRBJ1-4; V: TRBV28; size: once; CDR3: CASSLQGISATNEKLFF; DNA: TGTGCCAGCAGTCTACAGGGTATTAGTGCAACTAATGAAAAACTGTTTTTT
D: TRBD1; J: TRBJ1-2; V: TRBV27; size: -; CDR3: CASSLGTGTGGKANYGYTF; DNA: TGTGCCAGCAGTTTAGGGACCGGGACAGGGGGGAAAGCTAACTATGGCTACACCTTC
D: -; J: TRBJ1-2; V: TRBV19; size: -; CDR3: CASSIGGNLYGYTF; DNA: TGTGCCAGTAGTATAGGAGGGAATCTCTATGGCTACACCTTC
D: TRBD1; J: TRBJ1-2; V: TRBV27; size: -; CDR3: CASRGDRPNYGYTF; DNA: TGTGCCAGCAGGGGGGACAGGCCGAACTATGGCTACACCTTC
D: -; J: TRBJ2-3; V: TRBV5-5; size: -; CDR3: CASSPWASDTQYF; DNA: TGTGCCAGCAGCCCCTGGGCTTCAGATACGCAGTATTTT
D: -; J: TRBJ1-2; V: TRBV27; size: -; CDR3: CASSLGTGNYGYTF; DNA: TGTGCCAGCAGCCTGGGGACGGGGAACTATGGCTACACCTTC
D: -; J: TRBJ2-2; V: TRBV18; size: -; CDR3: CASSPRDTGELFF; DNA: TGTGCCAGCTCACCAAGGGACACCGGGGAGCTGTTTTTT
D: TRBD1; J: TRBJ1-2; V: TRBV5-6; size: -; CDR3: CASSLRGPYGYTF; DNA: TGTGCCAGCAGCCTCAGGGGGCCCTATGGCTACACCTTC
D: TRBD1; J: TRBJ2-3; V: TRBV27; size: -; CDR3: CASSFGQGEYF; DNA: TGTGCCAGCAGTTTTGGACAGGGCGAGTATTTT
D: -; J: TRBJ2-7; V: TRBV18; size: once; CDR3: CASSPGPGVHDEQYF; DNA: TGTGCCAGCTCACCAGGTCCAGGGGTTCACGACGAGCAGTACTTC
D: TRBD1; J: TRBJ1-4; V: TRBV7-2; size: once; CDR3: CASSSPGTGKKLFF; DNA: TGTGCCAGCAGCTCTCCCGGGACAGGGAAAAAACTGTTTTTT
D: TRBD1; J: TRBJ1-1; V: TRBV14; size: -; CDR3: CASSYERGRATEAFF; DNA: TGTGCCAGCAGCTACGAGAGGGGGCGCGCCACTGAAGCTTTCTTT
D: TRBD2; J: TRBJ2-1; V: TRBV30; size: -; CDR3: CAWSSGGHNEQFF; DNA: TGTGCCTGGAGTAGCGGGGGTCACAATGAGCAGTTCTTC
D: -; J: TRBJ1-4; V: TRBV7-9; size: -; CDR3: CASSFPLEEKLFF; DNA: TGTGCCAGCAGCTTCCCATTGGAGGAAAAACTGTTTTTT
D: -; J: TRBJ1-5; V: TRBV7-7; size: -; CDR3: CASSLGQGRNYSNQPQHF; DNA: TGTGCTAGCAGCTTAGGGCAGGGGCGAAATTATAGCAATCAGCCCCAGCATTTT
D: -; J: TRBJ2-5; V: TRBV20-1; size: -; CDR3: CSALFETQYF; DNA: TGCAGTGCTTTATTTGAGACCCAGTACTTC
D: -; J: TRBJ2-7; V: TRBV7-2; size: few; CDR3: CASSLFGGGEQYF; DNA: TGTGCCAGCAGCTTATTCGGAGGGGGCGAGCAGTACTTC
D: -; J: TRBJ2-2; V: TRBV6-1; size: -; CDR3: CAIDDRINTGELFF; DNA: TGTGCCATTGATGACAGAATTAACACCGGGGAGCTGTTTTTT
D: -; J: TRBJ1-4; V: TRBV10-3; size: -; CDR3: CAISERVGADEKLFF; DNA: TGTGCCATCAGTGAGAGGGTGGGGGCGGACGAAAAACTGTTTTTT
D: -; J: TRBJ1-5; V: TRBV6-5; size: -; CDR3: CASSRTGADQPQHF; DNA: TGTGCCAGCAGCCGGACGGGGGCGGATCAGCCCCAGCATTTT
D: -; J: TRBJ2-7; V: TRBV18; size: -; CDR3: CASSPGRETYEQYF; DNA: TGTGCCAGCTCACCAGGGAGAGAAACCTACGAGCAGTACTTC
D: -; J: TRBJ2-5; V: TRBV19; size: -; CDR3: CASSNFAGTETQYF; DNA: TGTGCCAGTAGTAATTTTGCGGGGACCGAGACCCAGTACTTC
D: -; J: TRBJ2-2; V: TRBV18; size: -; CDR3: CASSPHPPKNTGELFF; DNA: TGTGCCAGCTCACCACACCCTCCTAAGAACACCGGGGAGCTGTTTTTT
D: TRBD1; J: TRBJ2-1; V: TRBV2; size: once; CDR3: CAGDRGPYNEQFF; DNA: TGTGCCGGCGACAGGGGCCCCTACAATGAGCAGTTCTTC
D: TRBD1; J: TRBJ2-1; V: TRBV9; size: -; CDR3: CASSTRDRPFHEQFF; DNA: TGTGCCAGCAGCACCCGGGACAGACCATTTCATGAGCAGTTCTTC
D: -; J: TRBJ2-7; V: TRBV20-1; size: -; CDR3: CSAQFGYEQYF; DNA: TGCAGTGCTCAATTCGGGTACGAGCAGTACTTC
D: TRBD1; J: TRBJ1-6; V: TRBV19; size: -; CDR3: CASGFQGQGHSPLHF; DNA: TGTGCCAGCGGGTTTCAAGGACAGGGCCATTCACCCCTCCACTTT